The 7 T cell receptor beta chains reported below all come from one sample, sequenced in a study of radiotherapy plus CTLA-4 blockade in lung cancer. Sequencing was performed with immunoSEQ multiplex PCR; in TCRdb, only in-frame clones are kept and a portion is missing. The sample lists tens of thousands of clones; over 60% were seen once. This specimen consisted of peripheral blood, obtained from a patient treated with radiotherapy plus ipilimumab. The receptors were gathered from a human donor with non-small cell lung cancer whose response to radiotherapy plus ipilimumab could not be evaluated.

The chain couples TRBV11-2 to TRBJ2-7; 7 bases fit TRBD2. V lost 3 bases and J lost 6; bases outside the gene matches: 8. Germline assignment: CDR1 SGHAT and CDR2 FQNNGV. This CDR3 has 14 amino acids. The CDR3: CASSFSTPSGEQYF. The CDR3 DNA reads TGTGCCAGCAGCTTCTCAACTCCTAGCGGCGAGCAGTACTTC.

The chain combines TRBV6-5 with TRBJ2-5, with unresolved D. TRBJ2-7 matches the DNA end more closely, so the J call is doubtful. CDR1 and CDR2 (germline): MNHEY, SVGAGI. There are 11 residues in the CDR3. This CDR3 reads CASSLGFEQYF. CDR3 nucleotides: TGTGCCAGCAGCCTCGGTTTCGAGCAGTACTTC.

The V call is TRBV19, the J call TRBJ1-5; 8 bases are shared with TRBD1. The CDR3 has 14 residues. Germline V gives CDR1 LNHDA, CDR2 SQIVND (reference sequence). V was pared by 9 bases and J by 6 bases, with 10 bases of the junction left unmatched. As DNA, the CDR3 is TGTGCCAGCAGTCTCCGGACAGGGCCTCAGCCCCAGCATTTT. Residues: CASSLRTGPQPQHF.

For the CDR3, the DNA is TGTGCCAGCAGTACGGACAGGGAAGGAGGCTACACCTTC. It yields the protein CASSTDREGGYTF. The chain links TRBV2 to TRBJ1-2; 8 bases are shared with TRBD1. Germline V gives CDR1 SNHLY, CDR2 FYNNEI. Germline trimming cut 5 bases from V and 8 bases from J; bases unmatched to any gene: 7. The CDR3 extends over 13 amino acids. The complete variable domain, with remaining parts taken from reference TRBV2 and TRBJ1-2, reads EPEVTQTPSHQVTQMGQEVILRCVPISNHLYFYWYRQILGQKVEFLVSFYNNEISEKSEIFDDQFSVERPDGSNFTLKIRSTKLEDSAMYFCASSTDREGGYTFGSGTRLTVV.

In its sample, this clone ranks as medium-sized. CDR3 nucleotides: TGTGCCAGCAGCTTAGGGGACAGGGGAGTCACTAATGAAAAACTGTTTTTT. Its translation is CASSLGDRGVTNEKLFF. The chain couples TRBV7-9 to TRBJ1-4; 10 bases align to TRBD1. Unmatched junction bases numbered 4, after V lost 1 base and J lost 2 bases. Per germline, CDR1 SEHNR and CDR2 FQNEAQ (reference sequence). The CDR3 loop spans 17 amino acids.

This clone was observed a handful of times. The chain combines TRBV27 with TRBJ2-7; tentatively, D is TRBD2 (6 bases). The CDR3 has 14 residues. Germline CDR1 reads MNHEY; CDR2 reads SMNVEV (reference sequence). The germline V and J ends were trimmed by 0 bases and 1 base, with 7 bases remaining between them. The CDR3 sequence is CASSLSRGSYEQYF. Here the CDR3 DNA reads TGTGCCAGCAGTTTATCGCGGGGATCCTACGAGCAGTACTTC.

The chain employs TRBV5-1 and TRBJ2-7; D is uncertain. Trimming stripped 5 bases from V and 4 bases from J, with 22 bases between. The CDR3 has 16 residues. The germline CDR1 and CDR2 sequences are SGHRS and YFSETQ. The CDR3 spells CASSYPRIGGGYEQYF. In DNA, the CDR3 is TGCGCCAGCAGTTATCCAAGGATCGGCGGTGGGTACGAGCAGTACTTC.